This T cell receptor (beta chain) was sequenced in a study of cytomegalovirus exposure and HLA in healthy donors (dated by TCRdb to 2017 to 2019). At the level of the whole study: An earlier analysis of roughly 500 of the donors reported about 290 Gb of sequence data and about 100 million unique TCR beta sequences from roughly 180 million T cells. Because of strong linkage in the cohort, roughly five DR-DQ haplotypes were treated as single units for association and clustering. An earlier analysis of fewer than 750 of the donors used high-throughput TCR beta sequencing to judge whether each TCR beta V gene segment behaved as functional or pseudogenic. Typing coverage differed by locus: A, B, C, DRB1 and DQB1 were typed in roughly 629-630 donors, DQA1 in 522, DPA1 in approximately 610, and DPB1 in just under 480. About 300 gigabases of sequencing data and tens of millions of unique TCR sequences were included in an early release covering around 650 HLA-typed donors. Besides the first cohort of around 670 subjects, a separate validation cohort made up of 120 different subjects was used. A later genetic analysis took genome-wide SNP genotypes for about 55% of the 666 donors and used that subset as a discovery cohort. Alongside the repertoire data, information on donor age, sex, ethnicity and CMV serostatus was compiled. Across about 370 genotyped donors of the cohort, an average of roughly 200,000 unique TCR beta nucleotide sequences per donor were sequenced, and around 20% of those sequences were non-productive. Class I and class II HLA loci were covered by the typing at four-digit resolution. To predict cytomegalovirus infection status, the study combined high-throughput TCR immunosequencing, statistical association of individual TCRs with disease status, and machine learning. To study patterns of TCR occurrence, a later analysis re-analyzed previously published TCR beta repertoires from hundreds of donors and added high-resolution HLA genotyping. The aim of the study was to test whether cataloging public T cell receptors could identify signatures of past pathogen exposure. All discovery cohort repertoires had been generated on a single sequencing platform. Of the 398 genotyped donors, over 70% fell in the genetic ancestry cluster associated with self-reported Caucasian donors. The study used immunosequencing to profile the T cell repertoires of 600 to 850 subjects and linked those repertoires to cytomegalovirus serostatus. Rather than drawing on any new phenotypic data, the later analysis identified candidate immune exposures from TCR beta sequences and the way those sequences occurred across donors. General study outcomes and caveats: Most CMV-associated TCR beta chains appeared to be HLA-restricted in a later analysis, and the HLA associations seemed to be driven largely by CMV exposure. Because the 87-base-pair reads could not distinguish some IMGT-functional V segments, including TRBV6-2 and TRBV6-3, those segments were excluded. In an earlier analysis of some 550 of the donors, most TCR beta V segments were observed in productive rearrangements about 90% or about 30% of the time, broadly matching IMGT annotations. V-gene and J-gene trimming of TCR beta chains was associated with a missense DCLRE1C variant in a later genetic analysis, and the association was replicated in an independent cohort. The study gave a list of 150 to 200 TCR beta chains associated with cytomegalovirus. Only TCR beta chains were sequenced in this cohort, and the absence of alpha or paired-chain data limited detectable features. A cluster of highly shared sequence variants was judged likely to be a technical artifact of the sequencing pipeline. Presence/absence analyses assumed roughly uniform sequencing depth across donors, an assumption that may not hold. Several of the top co-occurrence clusters appeared to be linked to parvovirus B19, influenza, CMV and Epstein-Barr virus, according to a later analysis. When HLA alleles, especially DR and DQ, strongly co-occurred, attributing TCR associations to individual alleles was difficult. A later analysis found that HLA-associated TCR beta chains were more clonally expanded and had lower generation probabilities than equally common non-associated chains. Most TCR sequences were seen in very few donors, while some public TCRs were found in many individuals. According to a later genetic analysis, donors in an Asian-associated ancestry cluster had fewer N-insertions in productive TCRs than the approximately 630-donor mean. It was suggested by the authors that the approach could potentially be generalized to other disease states and immunological phenotypes. The earlier analysis of around 600 of the donors excluded over 15 rarely observed V segments, including chromosome 9 orphons, because counts were too low. A further reported finding was that TCR beta sequences accurately predicted the HLA-A and HLA-B alleles for most subjects in the first cohort. Linkage disequilibrium might explain the correlated functional status among segregating V segments, but an unknown experimental factor could not be ruled out. A few of the identified cytomegalovirus-associated TCR beta chains were confirmed in vitro to be specific for cytomegalovirus antigens. The only immune exposure information available for the cohort was CMV serostatus. In a later analysis, the rate of TCR association differed among HLA loci, with DRB1 alleles having the most associated TCRs and HLA-C alleles having the fewest. Cytomegalovirus status was reported to be diagnosed by the classifier with high specificity and sensitivity in both the original and validation cohorts. Because some donors lacked HLA typing at each locus, the association tests relied only on the typed subset. Specific HLA alleles were associated with 15,000 to 20,000 TCR beta sequences at a false discovery rate of 0.05 in a later analysis.

In total, more than 500 healthy bone marrow donors made up the cohort. At the time of sampling, all cohort members were nominally healthy, though unrecorded immune exposures were likely present. The donor tested CMV seropositive and was one of the 289 seropositive cohort members. Each donor provided a peripheral blood sample, and peripheral blood mononuclear cells were used for TCR beta sequencing. Genomic DNA was extracted from the blood cell samples with the Qiagen DNeasy Blood Extraction Kit. Libraries were constructed by the immunoSEQ multiplex PCR assay. For the multiplex PCR, a mixture combining 60 forward primers for TCR Vbeta segments and 13 reverse primers for TCR Jbeta segments was used. Amplification of the CDR3 region of rearranged TCR beta genes was performed with a multiplex PCR assay on genomic DNA. The amplified TCR beta libraries were sequenced on the Illumina HiSeq System as 87-base-pair reads. For the original study's pipeline: A later analysis tallied roughly 76 million unique TCR beta chains across the approximately 670 repertoires, and about 10 million of those chains were shared by two or more donors. Raw reads were error-corrected and collapsed into unique sequences by a nearest-neighbor algorithm in which closely related sequences were merged to remove PCR and sequencing errors. CDR3 sequences were aligned to IMGT reference sequences to assign V, D and J gene segments. For a sequence to be retained, at least a six-nucleotide match to both a V gene segment and a J gene segment was required. Rearrangements were classified as productive when the CDR3 lacked stop codons and remained in frame with V and J, and all other rearrangements were classified as non-productive. CDR3 was defined according to IMGT convention as the region running from the second conserved V-encoded cysteine to the conserved J-encoded phenylalanine. In an earlier analysis of 587 of the donors, sequences lacking an unambiguous match to a single V gene segment were excluded. In an earlier analysis of 587 of the donors, a V segment was called functional when productive rearrangements were above 56.7%, and segregating when the standard deviation between donors exceeded 5%. A statistical classification framework was built for diagnosing cytomegalovirus status from the catalog of TCR beta chain sequences. In a later analysis, TCR nucleotide sequences were compared against IMGT/GENE-DB human TR gene sequences so that V and J genes could be assigned. In a later analysis, CDR3 sequences and most-parsimonious VDJ recombination scenarios were assigned using the TCRdist pipeline. In a later analysis, every TCR beta chain was defined by the combination of its CDR3 amino acid sequence and its V-gene family, and reads without a unique V-gene family were dropped. A later analysis removed several hundred highly shared, low-generation-probability nucleotide sequences to deal with suspected cross-contamination and a sequencing artifact. In a later analysis, a clonal expansion index for each public chain was calculated from normalized within-repertoire ranks of inferred template counts. Generation probabilities in a later analysis came from a VDJ recombination model fitted to out-of-frame rearrangements, and those results were checked against IGoR. A later analysis scored TCR-TCR, TCR-HLA and TCR-CMV co-occurrence with hypergeometric tests, applying a repertoire-size bias correction to TCR pairs. In a later analysis, false discovery rates were estimated by permuting HLA or CMV assignments 20 times. In a later analysis, co-occurring TCRs were grouped using DBSCAN, and TCRdist sequence similarity was added for clustering within HLA-allele-positive subsets. Repertoires with fewer than 30,000 or more than 120,000 public chains, plus five repertoires with anomalous nucleotide sharing, were excluded from co-occurrence clustering. Imported from immuneACCESS, the table was reduced by TCRdb to in-frame sequences with V and J called. These copies leave out some clones; in studies compared against another copy, an unresolved V gene accounts for under half, and the cause of the remainder is not known. The V and J calls and clone size come from that table; D and trimming were worked out from the DNA. For this sample the table gives around 110,000 clones, of which 82% were detected only once. The top ten hold about 2.5% of the sample.

V loses 1 base, J loses 8 bases, and the germline ends lie 5 bases apart. From the cysteine through the phenylalanine, the CDR3 covers 11 amino acids. Solely the CDR3 DNA is kept, with 33 bases framed from the first base. CDR1 and CDR2, per the germline V gene (reference sequence), are SEHNR and FQNEAQ. About this clone itself: Its binding antigen is unknown. No base quality information exists; no much larger clone differs at one position.

The TCR originated in a young man in good health and CMV-seropositive. The sample comprised PBMCs. The rearranged chain carries TRBV7-9 and TRBJ1-1, with the identity of the D gene unclear. The DNA reads TGTGCCAGCAGCTTAGAGAGAGAAGCTTTCTTT. Translated, this gives CASSLEREAFF.